The entry below gives a single T cell receptor beta chain sequence along with its context. Its antigen is unidentified. Trimming stripped 0 bases from V and 3 bases from J, with 9 bases between. The CDR3 runs to 14 residues. Germline V gives CDR1 MGHRA, CDR2 YSYEKL. This specimen belongs to a study of identical twins. TCRdb ran MiXCR on the 5' RACE reads and lists one entry per CDR3 protein. The table shows just under 650,000 distinct CDR3 sequences, with less than 9% occurring only once. All donors were healthy, and all were Caucasian. Study-level points and caveats: Out-of-frame beta chain sequences displayed weaker excess sharing between twins.

The data also belong to a second study, concerning yellow fever vaccine responses in identical twins. That study reports: Twin vaccine T cell responses reportedly seemed partly convergent, partly personalized.

This TCR was sampled from a woman younger than 30 in good health. The chain has TRBV4-1 and TRBJ2-7; possibly TRBD1 for D (5 bases). The specimen sequenced was PBMCs. CDR3 bases: TGCGCCAGCAGCCAAGACAGGGTCCTCTACGAGCAGTACTTC. Translating it yields CASSQDRVLYEQYF.